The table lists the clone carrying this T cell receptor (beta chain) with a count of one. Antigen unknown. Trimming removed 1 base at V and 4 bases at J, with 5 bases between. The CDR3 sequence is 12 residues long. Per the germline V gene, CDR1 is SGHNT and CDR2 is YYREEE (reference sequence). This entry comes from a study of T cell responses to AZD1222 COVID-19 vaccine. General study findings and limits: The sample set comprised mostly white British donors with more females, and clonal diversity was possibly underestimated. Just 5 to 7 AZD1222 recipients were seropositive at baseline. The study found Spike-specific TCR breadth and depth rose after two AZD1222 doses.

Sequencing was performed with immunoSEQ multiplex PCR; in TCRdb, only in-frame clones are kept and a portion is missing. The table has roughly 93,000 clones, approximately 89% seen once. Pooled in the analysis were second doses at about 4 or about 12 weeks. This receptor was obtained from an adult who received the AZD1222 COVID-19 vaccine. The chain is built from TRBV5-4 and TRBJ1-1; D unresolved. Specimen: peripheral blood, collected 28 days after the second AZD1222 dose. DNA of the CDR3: TGTGCCAGCAGCTTGATGAGCACTGAAGCTTTCTTT. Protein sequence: CASSLMSTEAFF.